Following are 19 T cell receptor beta chains from one sample sequenced in a study of T cell responses to AZD1222 COVID-19 vaccine. TCRdb's copy holds only in-frame clones and misses some; the assay was immunoSEQ multiplex PCR. Seen here are around 130,000 clones, about 86% observed once, and the top ten hold 9.5% to 15%. This material consisted of peripheral blood, taken on day 0 of AZD1222 vaccination. The receptors here all came from an adult in good health.

This clone was counted a few times. The V call is TRBV3-1 (or the pseudogene TRBV3-2), the J call TRBJ1-3; D might be TRBD1 (5 bases). V was pared by 4 bases and J by 0 bases, with 13 bases between. Germline V CDR1 and CDR2: LGHDT, YNNKEL (reference sequence). The CDR3 runs to 16 residues. The CDR3 sequence: CASSRGRGGSGNTIYF. In DNA form, the CDR3 reads TGTGCCAGCAGCCGGGGGAGGGGTGGCTCTGGAAACACCATATATTTT.

The rearrangement links TRBV27 to TRBJ2-7; D uncertain. V was shortened by 7 bases and J by 4 bases, with 11 bases between the two germline ends. CDR1 is MNHEY and CDR2 is SMNVEV in the germline V gene (reference sequence). The CDR3 has 12 residues. The DNA of the CDR3 is TGTGCCAGCACTTCGAGACTGTACGAGCAGTACTTC. It is translated as CASTSRLYEQYF.

CDR3 sequence reads: CATSWHNSPLHF. The CDR3 DNA reads TGTGCCACCAGCTGGCATAATTCACCCCTCCACTTT. V and J are TRBV6-5 and TRBJ1-6; D not resolved. Germline V gene lookup returns CDR1 MNHEY and CDR2 SVGAGI. The CDR3 spans 12 residues. Between the trimmed V and J ends, which lost 10 bases and 5 bases, there was a span of 9 bases.

V usage is TRBV29-1 and J usage is TRBJ2-7; D is uncertain. This CDR3 has 12 amino acids. V was cut by 6 bases and J by 3 bases, with 12 bases left in between. The germline V gene encodes CDR1 SQVTM and CDR2 ANQGSEA. The CDR3 is CSVSLSGYEQYF. CDR3 sequence (DNA): TGCAGCGTCTCCTTGTCAGGCTACGAGCAGTACTTC.

The chain joins TRBV6-4 to TRBJ1-1; no reliable D call. The CDR3 is made up of 14 amino acids. The germline V and J ends were trimmed by 2 bases and 0 bases, with 7 bases remaining between them. CDR1 is MRHNA, CDR2 SNTAGT, per germline. As DNA, the CDR3 is TGTGCCAGCAGTGACACCAGTTTGAACACTGAAGCTTTCTTT. This translates into CASSDTSLNTEAFF.

The chain employs TRBV7-9 and TRBJ1-1; D not certain. Germline-derived CDR1 and CDR2 are SEHNR and FQNEAQ (reference sequence). This CDR3 region has 13 residues. Trimming removed 3 bases from V and 4 bases from J, with 9 bases in between. CDR3 loop: CASSFIVSTEAFF. For the CDR3, the DNA is TGTGCCAGCAGCTTTATAGTCAGCACTGAAGCTTTCTTT.

The chain recombines TRBV4-1 with TRBJ2-7, with 11 bases aligning to TRBD2. Germline-derived CDR1 and CDR2 are MGHRA and YSYEKL. V dropped 2 bases and J dropped 7; count of bases not matched to a gene: 16. The CDR3 is 18 residues long. The CDR3 region has the DNA TGCGCCAGCAGCCAAATTTTAAGCGGGACTAGCGGTTCCCGGGAGCAGTACTTC. Translated: CASSQILSGTSGSREQYF.

The genes are TRBV28 and TRBJ1-2, with 9 bases aligning to TRBD1. Germline lookup yields CDR1 MDHEN and CDR2 SYDVKM. The CDR3 has 15 amino acids. V was pared by 7 bases and J by 7 bases, with 13 bases of the junction left unmatched. The CDR3 sequence: CASTVPGQGSGGYTF. In DNA form, the CDR3 reads TGTGCCAGCACCGTACCGGGACAGGGTTCTGGTGGCTACACCTTC.

The chain is built from TRBV10-2 and TRBJ1-3; no clear D. The germline CDR1 and CDR2 sequences are WSHSY and SAAADI. The CDR3 sequence is 13 residues long. Trimming pared 0 bases from V and 5 bases from J, leaving 5 bases between. The CDR3 nucleotides are TGCGCCAGCAGTGAGTCAACTAGAAACACCATATATTTT. Translating it yields CASSESTRNTIYF.

The chain carries TRBV5-6 and TRBJ1-4, with unresolved D. Germline lookup yields CDR1 SGHDT and CDR2 YYEEEE. V lost 0 bases to trimming and J lost 4 bases, with 4 bases between them. The CDR3 runs 13 residues. The CDR3 DNA reads as TGTGCCAGCAGCTTGGGCCTTAATGAAAAACTGTTTTTT. Its translation is CASSLGLNEKLFF. Combining the CDR3 with reference TRBV5-6 and TRBJ1-4 gives the whole variable domain DAGVTQSPTHLIKTRGQQVTLRCSPKSGHDTVSWYQQALGQGPQFIFQYYEEEERQRGNFPDRFSGHQFPNYSSELNVNALLLGDSALYLCASSLGLNEKLFFGSGTQLSVL.

The CDR3 nucleotides are TGTGCCAGCAGATTAAACAGGGGTGAAGCTTTCTTT. Protein product: CASRLNRGEAFF. The rearrangement links TRBV28 to TRBJ1-1, with 7 positions matching TRBD1. CDR3 size: 12 residues. Germline-derived CDR1 and CDR2 are MDHEN and SYDVKM. Germline trimming cut 6 bases from V and 7 bases from J; bases unmatched to any gene: 5.

The rearrangement joins TRBV5-6 to TRBJ2-3, with D possibly TRBD2 on 5 matching bases. CDR1 is SGHDT and CDR2 is YYEEEE in the germline V gene. This CDR3 comprises 17 residues. V was cut by 4 bases and J by 4 bases, with 22 bases left in between. For the CDR3, the DNA is TGTGCCAGCAGCCCGACCCTGACGGGGAAGGGCGCAGATACGCAGTATTTT. This encodes CASSPTLTGKGADTQYF.

This sequence joins TRBV9 and TRBJ1-5, with D possibly being TRBD1 (6 bases). CDR1 is SGDLS and CDR2 is YYNGEE in the germline V gene. The CDR3 covers 14 residues. Trimming left V 3 bases short and J 7 bases short, with 14 bases between. In nucleotides, the CDR3 is TGTGCCAGCAGCGAAACAGGGTCCGCGCAGCCCCAGCATTTT. Its protein is CASSETGSAQPQHF.

This clone was observed a handful of times. V usage is TRBV5-6 and J usage is TRBJ1-6, with D uncertain. Germline V gene data show CDR1 as SGHDT and CDR2 as YYEEEE. V lost 0 bases and J 4 bases, leaving 14 bases between the germline ends. This CDR3 spans 17 amino acids. Written as DNA, the CDR3 is TGTGCCAGCAGCTTGGGTCTGGTCCGTACTTATAATTCACCCCTCCACTTT. Its protein is CASSLGLVRTYNSPLHF. The variable domain in full, completed from reference TRBV5-6 and TRBJ1-6, reads DAGVTQSPTHLIKTRGQQVTLRCSPKSGHDTVSWYQQALGQGPQFIFQYYEEEERQRGNFPDRFSGHQFPNYSSELNVNALLLGDSALYLCASSLGLVRTYNSPLHFGNGTRLTVT.

The count of this clone is one. This chain joins TRBV5-1 and TRBJ2-4, with D perhaps matching TRBD1 (7 bases). With 2 bases removed from V and 9 bases from J, the gap between germline ends came to 15 bases. Germline CDR1 and CDR2: SGHRS and YFSETQ. This CDR3 region has 14 residues. The CDR3 nucleotides read TGCGCCAGCAGCTTTGCGGGCCAGGGGGGCATTCAGTACTTC. Its protein product is CASSFAGQGGIQYF.

The chain recombines TRBV7-9 with TRBJ2-1; no clear D. The germline V gene has CDR1 SEHNR and CDR2 FQNEAQ (reference sequence). V gave up 3 bases and J gave up 4 bases, with 10 bases separating them. The CDR3 runs 14 residues. As DNA, the CDR3 is TGTGCCAGCAGCTTTGTCCAACTGTACAATGAGCAGTTCTTC. Its protein is CASSFVQLYNEQFF.

CDR3: CSVDNIRRGQETQYF. Here the CDR3 DNA reads TGCAGCGTTGATAACATACGACGCGGTCAAGAGACCCAGTACTTC. V gene TRBV29-1 combines with J gene TRBJ2-5; D unclear. The CDR3 is made up of 15 amino acids. From germline, CDR1 is SQVTM and CDR2 ANQGSEA. V was trimmed by 3 bases and J by 2 bases, leaving 16 bases between them.

This chain joins TRBV15 and TRBJ1-4; D is uncertain. Trimming removed 0 bases from V and 8 bases from J, with 7 bases in between. This CDR3 has 13 amino acids. Looked up from germline, CDR1 is LNHNV and CDR2 is YYDKDF (reference sequence). The CDR3: CATSRDRSEKLFF. Written as DNA, the CDR3 is TGTGCCACCAGCAGAGATCGAAGCGAAAAACTGTTTTTT.

In this sample, this clone turned up many times. The CDR3 DNA reads as TGTGCCAGCAGTGAAGCAACAACTACTAATGGCTACACCTTC. It translates to CASSEATTTNGYTF. The chain joins TRBV2 to TRBJ1-2, with D unresolved. CDR3 length equals 14 residues. The V and J ends lost 0 bases and 6 bases respectively, with 11 bases between them. The germline gives CDR1 SNHLY, CDR2 FYNNEI.